These 2 T cell receptor beta chains share one sample of origin, sequenced in a study of beta chain features in type 1 diabetes. cDNA synthesis used the whole RNA isolate, giving expressed TCRB sequences. Assay used: immunoSEQ multiplex PCR; TCRdb lists only in-frame clones, some missing. The table records 200,000 to 300,000 clones, approximately 20% of them present only once. Study-wide points: Moderate but significant shortening of TCRB CDR3s was recorded in all four CD4+ subsets from Type 1 diabetes patients.

Their cognate antigens are unknown. The specimen was naive CD4+ T cells from blood. These receptors all stem from a woman in her thirties or forties with type 1 diabetes.

This clone has only a few counts. This chain connects TRBV15 to TRBJ2-2; the D gene is possibly TRBD1 (5 bases). The germline V and J ends were trimmed by 4 bases and 10 bases, with 13 bases remaining between them. The germline gives CDR1 LNHNV, CDR2 YYDKDF (reference sequence). The length of the CDR3 is 13 residues. The CDR3, as DNA: TGTGCCACCAGCACTCTAGAAGGGGAGGAGCTGTTTTTT. Protein product: CATSTLEGEELFF.

This clone was counted only a few times. The rearrangement links TRBV4-1 to TRBJ2-1, with 7 bases aligning to TRBD2. The CDR3 contains 16 residues. Germline-derived CDR1 and CDR2 are MGHRA and YSYEKL. V dropped 1 base and J dropped 8; count of bases not matched to a gene: 11. The CDR3 sequence is CASSQAPAGTMDEQFF. The CDR3 DNA reads as TGCGCCAGCAGCCAAGCTCCAGCCGGGACTATGGATGAGCAGTTCTTC.